These 19 T cell receptor beta chains share one sample of origin, sequenced in a study of shared clonotypes between healthy human individuals. Data came from immunoSEQ multiplex PCR; TCRdb stores just in-frame clones and leaves some out. This sample carries roughly 2,500,000 clones, 93% of them seen once, and the ten largest clones take about 0.39%. The specimen was naive CD4+ T cells from PBMCs. Noted subset: CD45RA+ positively selected. All receptors come from a man between 18 and 35 years old in good health. Some clones in this sample may be carry-over from other donors' samples.

CDR3 coding DNA: TGTGCCAGCAGTGAAGCGGGGAAAGAGACCCAGTACTTC. As protein: CASSEAGKETQYF. This chain links TRBV6-1 with TRBJ2-5; unclear D gene. CDR3 length: 13 amino acids. V lost 0 bases and J lost 3, with 5 bases in between. Per germline, CDR1 MNHNS and CDR2 SASEGT.

Only one count was recorded for this clone. The V gene is TRBV29-1, the J gene TRBJ2-7, with D hard to call. The CDR3 loop spans 12 amino acids. CDR1 is SQVTM and CDR2 is ANQGSEA in the germline V gene. Trimming pared 7 bases from V and 0 bases from J, leaving 10 bases between. CDR3 amino acids: CSARWDSYEQYF. The CDR3 coding sequence is TGCAGCGCTCGATGGGACTCCTACGAGCAGTACTTC.

The genes are TRBV19 and TRBJ1-2; a weak D match, TRBD1 (5 bases). From germline, CDR1 is LNHDA and CDR2 SQIVND (reference sequence). V lost 2 bases and J lost 3, with 7 bases in between. This CDR3 is built from 13 residues. The CDR3 DNA is TGTGCCAGTAGTATACAAGGGGACTATGGCTACACCTTC. It codes for CASSIQGDYGYTF.

The CDR3, as DNA: TGTGCCAGCAGGGGGTTGGCAGGGGGATCCTACGAGCAGTACTTC. Its protein is CASRGLAGGSYEQYF. The chain uses TRBV2 and TRBJ2-7; 7 bases match TRBD1. Germline-derived CDR1 and CDR2 are SNHLY and FYNNEI. This CDR3 has 15 residues. V lost 6 bases, J lost 1 base, and 9 bases stayed unmatched.

The count of this clone is one. The chain employs TRBV5-1 and TRBJ2-5, with TRBD2 as a possible D gene (5 bases). The ends were cut back, 3 bases at V and 5 bases at J, with 23 bases in the middle. The length of the CDR3 is 17 residues. CDR1 and CDR2 (germline): SGHRS, YFSETQ. CDR3: CASSSQAVSSARETQYF. CDR3 nucleotide sequence: TGCGCCAGCAGCTCTCAAGCGGTCTCCTCCGCCCGCGAGACCCAGTACTTC.

For the CDR3, the DNA is TGTGCCAGCAGCGCGCGGTATAATTCACCCCTCCACTTT. This translates into CASSARYNSPLHF. The chain carries TRBV28 and TRBJ1-6; D not resolved. The V and J ends lost 6 bases and 4 bases respectively, with 7 bases between them. The CDR3 extends over 13 amino acids. Per germline, CDR1 MDHEN and CDR2 SYDVKM.

There are a few counts of this clone. This rearrangement joins TRBV29-1 to TRBJ1-4; perhaps TRBD1 as D (5 bases). The CDR3 spans 13 residues. V was trimmed by 3 bases and J by 8 bases, leaving 13 bases between them. Germline CDR1 is SQVTM and CDR2 is ANQGSEA. CDR3: CSVDPQGGEKLFF. The CDR3 DNA reads as TGCAGCGTTGACCCCCAGGGCGGAGAAAAACTGTTTTTT.

The table lists this clone with a count of one. The J gene is TRBJ2-1, the V gene TRBV11-3; TRBD2 agrees at 11 bases. J lost 12 bases, V lost 0 bases, and 1 base had no gene match. This CDR3 contains 13 residues. CDR1 and CDR2 (germline): SGHNT, YENEEA. In DNA, the CDR3 is TGTGCCAGCAGCTTAGAGGGGACTAGCGGGCAGTTCTTC. Encoded protein: CASSLEGTSGQFF.

This clone came up once. The chain combines TRBV5-1 with TRBJ2-5, with D hard to call. Germline V gene sequence: CDR1 SGHRS, CDR2 YFSETQ. The length of the CDR3 is 13 residues. V gave up 4 bases and J gave up 5 bases, with 12 bases separating them. CDR3 nucleotides: TGCGCCAGCAGCGAGGACCATGGGGAGACCCAGTACTTC. Its protein is CASSEDHGETQYF.

This clone was counted once. This chain connects TRBV7-3 to TRBJ1-1; 9 bases map to TRBD1. Germline-derived CDR1 and CDR2 are SGHTA and FQGTGA. Unmatched junction bases numbered 11, after V lost 4 bases and J lost 5 bases. This CDR3 region has 16 residues. CDR3 in DNA: TGTGCCAGCAGCTCCTGGACAGGGGTACGTAGGACTGAAGCTTTCTTT. As protein: CASSSWTGVRRTEAFF.

With regard to this clone: Other DNA sequences in this sample translate to the same CDR3. The V gene is TRBV7-9, the J gene TRBJ2-7; the D call may be TRBD1 or TRBD2 (5 bases each). Per germline, CDR1 SEHNR and CDR2 FQNEAQ (reference sequence). V lost 3 bases, J lost 0 bases, and 9 bases lay in between. This CDR3 is 14 amino acids long. The CDR3 region has the DNA TGTGCCAGCAGCTTCTCAGGGAGCTCCTACGAGCAGTACTTC. Protein: CASSFSGSSYEQYF.

Comments on this clone: Compared with germline, one end of the junction differs, possibly owing to a read error. This CDR3 is CVSSELSATGLETQYF. CDR3 DNA: TGTGTCAGCAGCGAACTTAGCGCCACCGGGCTAGAGACCCAGTACTTC. This sequence joins TRBV11-2 and TRBJ2-5, with a tentative D call TRBD2 (5 bases). The CDR3 contains 16 residues. CDR1 and CDR2 from the germline V gene are SGHAT and FQNNGV.

The chain has TRBV28 and TRBJ2-3; D gene uncertain. Trimming shortened V by 5 bases and J by 11 bases, and 11 bases separated the two germline ends. CDR3 length: 11 amino acids. CDR1 and CDR2 from the germline V gene are MDHEN and SYDVKM. The chain's CDR3 is CASSTLLGQYF. The DNA of the CDR3 is TGTGCCAGCAGTACGCTCCTAGGGCAGTATTTT. The variable domain in full, completed from reference TRBV28 and TRBJ2-3, reads DVKVTQSSRYLVKRTGEKVFLECVQDMDHENMFWYRQDPGLGLRLIYFSYDVKMKEKGDIPEGYSVSREKKERFSLILESASTNQTSMYLCASSTLLGQYFGPGTRLTVL.

The chain has TRBV2 and TRBJ1-2, with 7 positions matching TRBD1. CDR1 and CDR2 (germline): SNHLY, FYNNEI. The CDR3 covers 14 residues. Losses at the gene ends were 6 bases for V and 5 bases for J; bases not matched to a gene: 9. The CDR3 protein is CASSPQQGLYGYTF. The CDR3 DNA is TGTGCCAGCAGCCCCCAACAGGGGCTTTATGGCTACACCTTC.

The chain links TRBV5-1 to TRBJ2-7, with 12 nucleotides matching TRBD2. Germline V gene data show CDR1 as SGHRS and CDR2 as YFSETQ. Unmatched junction bases numbered 8, after V lost 1 base and J lost 6 bases. The CDR3 is 16 amino acids. For the CDR3, the DNA is TGCGCCAGCAGCTTGTTTGGGACTAGCGGGCGTGGCGAGCAGTACTTC. Its protein product is CASSLFGTSGRGEQYF.

V is TRBV7-2 and J is TRBJ2-1; 7 bases are a match to TRBD2. CDR1 and CDR2 from the germline V gene are SGHTA and FQGNSA. The CDR3 loop spans 15 amino acids. With 2 bases clipped from V and 5 bases from J, the junction kept 6 bases outside the gene matches. The CDR3 spells CASSLLLAEHNEQFF. Here the CDR3 DNA reads TGTGCCAGCAGCTTACTTCTAGCGGAGCACAATGAGCAGTTCTTC. Full variable domain (outside the CDR3, taken from reference TRBV7-2 and TRBJ2-1): GAGVSQSPSNKVTEKGKDVELRCDPISGHTALYWYRQSLGQGLEFLIYFQGNSAPDKSGLPSDRFSAERTGGSVSTLTIQRTQQEDSAVYLCASSLLLAEHNEQFFGPGTRLTVL.

The chain combines TRBV7-3 with TRBJ2-1; tentative D call: TRBD2 (6 bases). From germline, CDR1 is SGHTA and CDR2 FQGTGA. This CDR3 comprises 14 residues. Trimming took 6 bases from V and 8 from J, leaving 17 bases between them. CDR3 bases: TGTGCCAGCAGGAGGAGGGGAGGTAAAGATGAGCAGTTCTTC. This sequence encodes CASRRRGGKDEQFF. The full variable domain, in which reference TRBV7-3 and TRBJ2-1 provide the parts outside the CDR3, is GAGVSQTPSNKVTEKGKYVELRCDPISGHTALYWYRQSLGQGPEFLIYFQGTGAADDSGLPNDRFFAVRPEGSVSTLKIQRTERGDSAVYLCASRRRGGKDEQFFGPGTRLTVL.

The rearrangement uses TRBV10-3 and TRBJ2-7, with a tentative D call TRBD2 (6 bases). This CDR3 has 13 amino acids. Germline CDR1 reads ENHRY; CDR2 reads SYGVKD. Trimming removed 3 bases from V and 5 bases from J, with 11 bases in between. The CDR3 region is CAISEGGRDEQYF. The DNA for the CDR3 is TGTGCCATCAGTGAAGGAGGGCGAGACGAGCAGTACTTC.

The rearrangement uses TRBV28 and TRBJ2-7; TRBD2 matches at 7 bases. Germline V gene data show CDR1 as MDHEN and CDR2 as SYDVKM. There are 15 residues in the CDR3. With V trimmed by 7 bases and J by 4 bases, 13 bases remained unmatched. The CDR3 DNA follows: TGTGCCAGCAACCCTTATGGGCGGGAGTCTTACGAGCAGTACTTC. Translating gives CASNPYGRESYEQYF.